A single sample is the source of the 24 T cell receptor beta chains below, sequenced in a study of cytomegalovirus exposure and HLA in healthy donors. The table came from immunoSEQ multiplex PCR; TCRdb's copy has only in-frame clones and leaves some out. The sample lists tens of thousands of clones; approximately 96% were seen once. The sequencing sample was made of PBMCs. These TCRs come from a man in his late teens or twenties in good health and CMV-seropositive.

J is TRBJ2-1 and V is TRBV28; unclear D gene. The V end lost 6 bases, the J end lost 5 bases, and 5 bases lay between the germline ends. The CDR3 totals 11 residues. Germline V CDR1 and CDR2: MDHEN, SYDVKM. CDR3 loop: CASRADNEQFF. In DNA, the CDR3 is TGTGCCAGCAGGGCCGACAATGAGCAGTTCTTC.

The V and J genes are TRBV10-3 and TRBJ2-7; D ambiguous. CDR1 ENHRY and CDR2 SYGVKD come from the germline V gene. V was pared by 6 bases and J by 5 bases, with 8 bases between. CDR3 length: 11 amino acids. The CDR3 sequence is CAISLFDEQYF. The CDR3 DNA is TGTGCCATCAGCCTATTCGACGAGCAGTACTTC.

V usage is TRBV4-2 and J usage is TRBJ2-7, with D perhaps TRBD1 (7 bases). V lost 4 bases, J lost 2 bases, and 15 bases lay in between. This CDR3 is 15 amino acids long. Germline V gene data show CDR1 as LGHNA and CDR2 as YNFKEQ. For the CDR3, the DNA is TGTGCCAGCAGCCTATCAGGCAGGGGGGCCTACGAGCAGTACTTC. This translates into CASSLSGRGAYEQYF.

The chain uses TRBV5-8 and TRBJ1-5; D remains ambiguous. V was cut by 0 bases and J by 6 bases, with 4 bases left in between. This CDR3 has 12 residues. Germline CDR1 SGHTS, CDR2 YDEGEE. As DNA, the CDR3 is TGTGCCAGCAGCTTGGGCGTTCAGCCCCAGCATTTT. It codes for CASSLGVQPQHF. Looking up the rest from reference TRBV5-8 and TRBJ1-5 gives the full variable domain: EAGVTQSPTHLIKTRGQQATLRCSPISGHTSVYWYQQALGLGLQFLLWYDEGEERNRGNFPPRFSGRQFPNYSSELNVNALELEDSALYLCASSLGVQPQHFGDGTRLSIL.

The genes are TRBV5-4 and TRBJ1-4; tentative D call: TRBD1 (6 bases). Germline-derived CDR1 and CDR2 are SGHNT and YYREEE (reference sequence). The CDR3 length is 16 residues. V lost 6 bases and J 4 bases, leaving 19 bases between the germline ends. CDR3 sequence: CASTLLGGASNEKLFF. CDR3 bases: TGTGCCAGCACCCTCCTTGGGGGGGCAAGTAATGAAAAACTGTTTTTT.

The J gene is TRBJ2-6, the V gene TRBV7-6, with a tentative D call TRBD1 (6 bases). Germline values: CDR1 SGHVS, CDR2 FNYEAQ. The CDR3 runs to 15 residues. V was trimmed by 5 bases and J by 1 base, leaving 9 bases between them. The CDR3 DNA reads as TGTGCCAGCAGCCCAGGACAGTCTGGGGCCAACGTCCTGACTTTC. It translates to CASSPGQSGANVLTF.

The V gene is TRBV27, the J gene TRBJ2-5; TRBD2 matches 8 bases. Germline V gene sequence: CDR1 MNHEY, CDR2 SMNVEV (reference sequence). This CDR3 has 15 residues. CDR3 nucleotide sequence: TGTGCTTCAGCACTGGGCGGGGGGAATCAAGAGACCCAGTACTTC. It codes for CASALGGGNQETQYF.

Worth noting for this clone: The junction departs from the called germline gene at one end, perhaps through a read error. The CDR3, as DNA: TGTGCCAGCAGCACATTAGCGGGGGGCCCCCTCTTC. It translates to CASSTLAGGPLF. V gene TRBV7-2 combines with J gene TRBJ2-1, with 10 nucleotides matching TRBD2. This CDR3 spans 12 amino acids. CDR1 is SGHTA, CDR2 FQGNSA, per germline. Looking up the rest from reference TRBV7-2 and TRBJ2-1 gives the full variable domain: GAGVSQSPSNKVTEKGKDVELRCDPISGHTALYWYRQSLGQGLEFLIYFQGNSAPDKSGLPSDRFSAERTGGSVSTLTIQRTQQEDSAVYLCASSTLAGGPLFGPGTRLTVL.

CDR3 nucleotides: TGTGCCAGCAGCCCTACTCGACAGGGGGCGACCGGGGAGCTGTTTTTT. It translates to CASSPTRQGATGELFF. The J gene is TRBJ2-2, the V gene TRBV7-9, with TRBD1 matching over 10 bases. Germline lookup yields CDR1 SEHNR and CDR2 FQNEAQ (reference sequence). V was clipped by 5 bases and J by 5 bases; unmatched bases: 8. The CDR3 covers 16 residues.

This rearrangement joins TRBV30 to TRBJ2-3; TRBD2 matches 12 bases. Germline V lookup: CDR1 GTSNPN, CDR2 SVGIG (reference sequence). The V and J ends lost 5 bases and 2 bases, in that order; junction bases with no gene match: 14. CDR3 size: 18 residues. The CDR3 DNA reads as TGTGCCTGGTCCCCATCATCTAGCGGGGGGGCTGTCACAGATACGCAGTATTTT. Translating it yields CAWSPSSSGGAVTDTQYF.

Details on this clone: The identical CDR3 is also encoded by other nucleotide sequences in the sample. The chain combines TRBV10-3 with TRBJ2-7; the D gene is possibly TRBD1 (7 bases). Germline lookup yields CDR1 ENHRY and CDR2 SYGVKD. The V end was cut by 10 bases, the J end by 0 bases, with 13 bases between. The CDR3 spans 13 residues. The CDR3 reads CATEGQSSYEQYF. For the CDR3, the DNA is TGTGCCACGGAGGGACAGAGCTCCTACGAGCAGTACTTC.

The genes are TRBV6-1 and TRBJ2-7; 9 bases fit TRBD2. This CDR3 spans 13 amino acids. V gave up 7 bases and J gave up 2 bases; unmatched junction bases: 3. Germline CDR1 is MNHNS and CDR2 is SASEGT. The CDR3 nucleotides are TGTGCCAGCACTATAGCGGGGGCCTACGAGCAGTACTTC. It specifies CASTIAGAYEQYF.

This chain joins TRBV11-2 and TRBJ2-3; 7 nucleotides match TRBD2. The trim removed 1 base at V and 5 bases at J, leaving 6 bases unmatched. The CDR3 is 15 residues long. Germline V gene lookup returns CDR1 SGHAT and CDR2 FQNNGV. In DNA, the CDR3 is TGTGCCAGCAGCTTAGTTGGGAGGGTGGGAGATACGCAGTATTTT. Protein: CASSLVGRVGDTQYF.

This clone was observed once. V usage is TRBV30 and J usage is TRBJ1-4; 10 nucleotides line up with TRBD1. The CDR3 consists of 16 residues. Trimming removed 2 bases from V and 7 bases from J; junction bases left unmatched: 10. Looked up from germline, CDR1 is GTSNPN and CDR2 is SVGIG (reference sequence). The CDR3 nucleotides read TGTGCCTGGAGTCCCCGGGCGACAGGGGGCTTTGAAAAACTGTTTTTT. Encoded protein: CAWSPRATGGFEKLFF.

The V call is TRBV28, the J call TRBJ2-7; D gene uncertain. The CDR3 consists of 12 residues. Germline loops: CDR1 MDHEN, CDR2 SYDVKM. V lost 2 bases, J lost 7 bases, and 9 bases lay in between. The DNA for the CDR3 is TGTGCCAGCAGTTTAAACCCTAGTGAGCAGTACTTC. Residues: CASSLNPSEQYF.

CDR3 sequence (DNA): TGTGCCAGCAGTTACTCCCTTGACAGGGGTGATGAAGGCTACACCTTC. Its translation: CASSYSLDRGDEGYTF. The chain recombines TRBV6-6 with TRBJ1-2; 8 positions agree with TRBD1. The V segment lost 0 bases and the J segment 8 bases; nucleotides outside the gene matches: 11. Germline V gene lookup returns CDR1 MNHNY and CDR2 SVGAGI (reference sequence). The CDR3 length is 16 residues.

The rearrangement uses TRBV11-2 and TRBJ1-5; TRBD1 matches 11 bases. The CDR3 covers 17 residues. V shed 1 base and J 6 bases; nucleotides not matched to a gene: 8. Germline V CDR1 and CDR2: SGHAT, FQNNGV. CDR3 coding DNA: TGTGCCAGCAGCTTAGGGAGGACAGGGGGCGTTGGTCAGCCCCAGCATTTT. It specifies CASSLGRTGGVGQPQHF.

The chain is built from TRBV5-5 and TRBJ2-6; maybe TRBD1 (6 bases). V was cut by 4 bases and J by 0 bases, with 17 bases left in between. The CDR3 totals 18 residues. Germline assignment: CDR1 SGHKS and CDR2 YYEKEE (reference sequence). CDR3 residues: CASSHGQTILSGANVLTF. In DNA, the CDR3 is TGTGCCAGCAGCCACGGACAGACAATTCTCTCTGGGGCCAACGTCCTGACTTTC.

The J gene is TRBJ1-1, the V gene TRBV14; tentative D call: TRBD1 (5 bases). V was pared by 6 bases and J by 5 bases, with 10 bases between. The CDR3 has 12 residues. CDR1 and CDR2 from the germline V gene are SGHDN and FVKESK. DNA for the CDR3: TGTGCCAGCAGAGGGGCTCGGACTGAAGCTTTCTTT. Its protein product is CASRGARTEAFF.

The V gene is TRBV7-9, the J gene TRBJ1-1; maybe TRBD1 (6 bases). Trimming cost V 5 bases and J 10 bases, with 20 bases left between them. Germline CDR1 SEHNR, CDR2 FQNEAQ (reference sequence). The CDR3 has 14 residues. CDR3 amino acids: CASSNSLGRGVAFF. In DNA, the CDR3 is TGTGCCAGCAGCAACAGCCTGGGGAGGGGGGTAGCTTTCTTT.

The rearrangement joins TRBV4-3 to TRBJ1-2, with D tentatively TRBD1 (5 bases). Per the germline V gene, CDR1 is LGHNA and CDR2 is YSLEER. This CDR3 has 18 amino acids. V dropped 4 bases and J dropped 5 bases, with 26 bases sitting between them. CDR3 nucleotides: TGCGCCAGCAGCCCGCAAGATTGGTCCAGCGGGGGATCGTATGGCTACACCTTC. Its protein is CASSPQDWSSGGSYGYTF.

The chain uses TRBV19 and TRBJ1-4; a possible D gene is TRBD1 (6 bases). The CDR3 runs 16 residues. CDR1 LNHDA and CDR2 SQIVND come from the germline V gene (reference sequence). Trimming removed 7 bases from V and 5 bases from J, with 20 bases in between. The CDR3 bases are TGTGCCAGTACCCCCGCGGGGGACATACGAAATGAAAAACTGTTTTTT. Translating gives CASTPAGDIRNEKLFF.

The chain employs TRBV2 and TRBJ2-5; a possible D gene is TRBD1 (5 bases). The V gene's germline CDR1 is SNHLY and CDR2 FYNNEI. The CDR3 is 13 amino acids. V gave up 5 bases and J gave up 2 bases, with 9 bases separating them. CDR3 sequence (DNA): TGTGCCAGCAGTTACAGGAGACAAGAGACCCAGTACTTC. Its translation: CASSYRRQETQYF.

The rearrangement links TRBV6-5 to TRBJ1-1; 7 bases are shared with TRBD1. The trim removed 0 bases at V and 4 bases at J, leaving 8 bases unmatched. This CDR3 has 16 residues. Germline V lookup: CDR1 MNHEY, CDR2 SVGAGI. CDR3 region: CASSYSGQREGTEAFF. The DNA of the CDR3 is TGTGCCAGCAGTTACTCGGGACAGCGGGAGGGCACTGAAGCTTTCTTT.